This T cell receptor (beta chain) was found in a study of early T cells in non-severe SARS-CoV-2 infection. For the study at large: Sequencing was performed on bulk RNA from unsorted whole blood, leaving chains unpaired. Overall study results and limits: Missing private and CD4 specificities, VDJdb matching favored anti-spike CD8 responses.

The germline V gene encodes CDR1 SQVTM and CDR2 ANQGSEA. This CDR3 spans 10 amino acids. Trimming pared 7 bases from V and 9 bases from J, leaving 10 bases between. The library protocol tagged individual cDNA molecules with unique molecular identifiers. TCRdb redid the calling of the 5' RACE reads with MiXCR, one entry per CDR3 protein. Of about 60,000 distinct CDR3 sequences in the sample, around 12% were seen once. For this clonotype: Antigen specificity is unknown.

This chain joins TRBV29-1 and TRBJ2-1, with D unclear. The material sequenced was whole blood. This TCR was recovered from an adult who was a healthcare worker with PCR-confirmed SARS-CoV-2 infection or an uninfected control (not recorded which). For the CDR3, the DNA is TGCAGCGCCCGCTCGGTTGAGCAGTTCTTC. Its protein is CSARSVEQFF.